The sample holds a few counts of the clone carrying this T cell receptor beta chain. This sample stems from a study of blood T cell repertoires in COVID-19. About the study: Researchers got acute and convalescent COVID-19 samples from the United States, Italy and Spain. Sources were T cells, B-cell-depleted T cells, or PBMCs; the material itself was cDNA or gDNA.

Under the authors' procedure: Estimation of nucleated cell counts relied on the amplification of reference gene primers. Method: immunoSEQ multiplex PCR; TCRdb's copy keeps in-frame clones and lacks some. D and trimming come from the DNA, and the V and J calls and clone size come from that table. The sample contains tens of thousands of clones, about 85% of which appear only once. Germline V lookup: CDR1 MNHEY, CDR2 SMNVEV (reference sequence). This CDR3 has 15 amino acids. Trimming cost V 3 bases and J 6 bases; bases outside gene matches: 4. This clonotype was sampled from a woman aged 80 or older with acute or convalescent COVID-19. Sequencing was done on a sample of peripheral blood. This chain joins TRBV27 and TRBJ2-7; 14 bases align to TRBD2. CDR3 residues: CASSLGLAGVGEQYF. CDR3 nucleotides: TGTGCCAGCAGTTTGGGACTAGCGGGAGTCGGCGAGCAGTACTTC.